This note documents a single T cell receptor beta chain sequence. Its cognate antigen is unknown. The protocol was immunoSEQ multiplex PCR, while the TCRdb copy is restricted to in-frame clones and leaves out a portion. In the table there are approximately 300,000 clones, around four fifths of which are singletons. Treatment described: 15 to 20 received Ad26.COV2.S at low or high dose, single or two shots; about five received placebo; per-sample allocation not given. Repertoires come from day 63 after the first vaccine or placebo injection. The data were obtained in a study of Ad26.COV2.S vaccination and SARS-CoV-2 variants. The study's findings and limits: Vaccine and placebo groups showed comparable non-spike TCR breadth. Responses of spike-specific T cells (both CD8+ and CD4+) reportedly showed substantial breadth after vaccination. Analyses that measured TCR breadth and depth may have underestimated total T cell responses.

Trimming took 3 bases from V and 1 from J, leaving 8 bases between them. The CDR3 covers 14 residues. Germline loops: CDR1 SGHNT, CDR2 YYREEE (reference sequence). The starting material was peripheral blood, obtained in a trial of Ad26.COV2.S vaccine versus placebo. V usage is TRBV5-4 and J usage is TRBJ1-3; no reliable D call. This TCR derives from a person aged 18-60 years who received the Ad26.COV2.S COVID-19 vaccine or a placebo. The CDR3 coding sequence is TGTGCCAGCAGCTATTGGGAGTCTGGAAACACCATATATTTT. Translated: CASSYWESGNTIYF. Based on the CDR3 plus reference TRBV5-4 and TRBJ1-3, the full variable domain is ETGVTQSPTHLIKTRGQQVTLRCSSQSGHNTVSWYQQALGQGPQFIFQYYREEENGRGNFPPRFSGLQFPNYSSELNVNALELDDSALYLCASSYWESGNTIYFGEGSWLTVV.